Each of the 12 T cell receptor beta chains below was sequenced from the same sample in a study of T cell changes during pregnancy in multiple sclerosis. The protocol was immunoSEQ multiplex PCR, while the TCRdb copy is restricted to in-frame clones and leaves out a portion. This table holds 40,000 or so clones, more than 85% found once. This material consisted of CD8+ T cells from peripheral blood mononuclear cells, taken in the first trimester of pregnancy. Source of these receptors: a female donor with multiple sclerosis, enrolled in a pregnancy study.

The gene calls are TRBV5-1 and TRBJ2-7; 7 bases align to TRBD1. CDR1 SGHRS and CDR2 YFSETQ come from the germline V gene. The CDR3 loop spans 15 amino acids. The trim removed 4 bases at V and 2 bases at J, leaving 9 bases unmatched. CDR3 nucleotides: TGCGCCAGCAGCCACCGTAGACAGGGAACCTACGAGCAGTACTTC. Translation: CASSHRRQGTYEQYF. Complete variable domain (other parts from reference TRBV5-1 and TRBJ2-7): KAGVTQTPRYLIKTRGQQVTLSCSPISGHRSVSWYQQTPGQGLQFLFEYFSETQRNKGNFPGRFSGRQFSNSRSEMNVSTLELGDSALYLCASSHRRQGTYEQYFGPGTRLTVT.

The chain employs TRBV7-8 and TRBJ1-5; D call uncertain. The CDR3 runs 14 residues. Per the germline V gene, CDR1 is SGHVS and CDR2 is FQNEAQ. V lost 5 bases and J lost 7, with 15 bases in between. The DNA of the CDR3 is TGTGCCAGCAGCCCACGTGCGGGAGGGCAGCCCCAGCATTTT. This codes for CASSPRAGGQPQHF.

The chain employs TRBV13 and TRBJ1-1, with D possibly TRBD1 on 6 matching bases. The CDR3 covers 16 residues. Trimming took 5 bases from V and 3 from J, leaving 19 bases between them. The germline V gene encodes CDR1 PRHDT and CDR2 FYEKMQ (reference sequence). The CDR3 sequence: CASSGSHSDSYTEAFF. The CDR3 DNA reads TGTGCCAGCAGCGGCAGTCATTCGGACAGCTACACTGAAGCTTTCTTT.

The V and J genes are TRBV19 and TRBJ2-3; possibly TRBD2 for D (6 bases). The germline CDR1 and CDR2 sequences are LNHDA and SQIVND (reference sequence). The CDR3 covers 15 residues. V shed 5 bases and J shed 2 bases, with 14 bases lying between them. This CDR3 reads CASSPRDWHTDTQYF. The CDR3 region has the DNA TGTGCCAGTAGTCCCCGGGACTGGCACACAGATACGCAGTATTTT. Together with reference TRBV19 and TRBJ2-3, the CDR3 gives the full variable domain: DGGITQSPKYLFRKEGQNVTLSCEQNLNHDAMYWYRQDPGQGLRLIYYSQIVNDFQKGDIAEGYSVSREKKESFPLTVTSAQKNPTAFYLCASSPRDWHTDTQYFGPGTRLTVL.

J is TRBJ2-1 and V is TRBV10-1; D remains ambiguous. Germline V lookup: CDR1 WNHNN, CDR2 SYGVQD (reference sequence). This CDR3 is 13 amino acids long. The V gene lost 4 bases and the J gene lost 2 bases, with 6 bases spanning the gap. CDR3 sequence reads: CASSAATYNEQFF. In DNA form, the CDR3 reads TGCGCCAGCAGTGCTGCGACCTACAATGAGCAGTTCTTC.

The genes are TRBV6-1 and TRBJ1-1; 7 bases map to TRBD1. Losses at the gene ends were 3 bases for V and 7 bases for J; bases not matched to a gene: 20. CDR3 length equals 18 residues. Germline V gives CDR1 MNHNS, CDR2 SASEGT. This chain's CDR3 is CASSEEVVWAGGPVEAFF. For the CDR3, the DNA is TGTGCCAGCAGTGAGGAGGTTGTTTGGGCAGGGGGGCCCGTTGAAGCTTTCTTT.

The chain uses TRBV5-6 and TRBJ2-1; 10 nucleotides agree with TRBD2. Germline V gene lookup returns CDR1 SGHDT and CDR2 YYEEEE. With V trimmed by 9 bases and J by 6 bases, 12 bases remained unmatched. This CDR3 has 15 residues. DNA of the CDR3: TGTGCCACCGCATCCCCAGCGGGGGGGCTCAATGAGCAGTTCTTC. Translation gives CATASPAGGLNEQFF.

This clone was seen only a few times. This chain joins TRBV7-8 and TRBJ1-5, with TRBD1 matching over 7 bases. Germline CDR1 and CDR2: SGHVS and FQNEAQ. Germline trimming cut 3 bases from V and 6 bases from J; bases unmatched to any gene: 5. This CDR3 has 14 amino acids. The CDR3 sequence is CASSLTGFVQPQHF. The CDR3 DNA reads as TGTGCCAGCAGCTTGACAGGGTTTGTTCAGCCCCAGCATTTT.

The chain has TRBV5-1 and TRBJ1-1; 9 bases match TRBD1. The V segment lost 1 base and the J segment 2 bases; nucleotides outside the gene matches: 3. Germline loops: CDR1 SGHRS, CDR2 YFSETQ. CDR3 length: 15 amino acids. The CDR3 DNA reads as TGCGCCAGCAGCTTGAGGGGACAGGGTAACACTGAAGCTTTCTTT. Translating gives CASSLRGQGNTEAFF. Combining the CDR3 with reference TRBV5-1 and TRBJ1-1 gives the whole variable domain KAGVTQTPRYLIKTRGQQVTLSCSPISGHRSVSWYQQTPGQGLQFLFEYFSETQRNKGNFPGRFSGRQFSNSRSEMNVSTLELGDSALYLCASSLRGQGNTEAFFGQGTRLTVV.

The rearrangement uses TRBV5-6 and TRBJ2-5; 7 positions agree with TRBD1. This CDR3 region has 17 residues. Germline V gene lookup returns CDR1 SGHDT and CDR2 YYEEEE. J gave up 1 base and V 4 bases, and 13 bases lay outside the gene matches. CDR3: CASSDPTRDSSQETQYF. As DNA, the CDR3 is TGTGCCAGCAGCGACCCAACCCGGGACAGTTCCCAAGAGACCCAGTACTTC.

The count of this clone is one. The V call is TRBV4-2, the J call TRBJ2-1, with 8 bases fitting TRBD2. Losses at the gene ends were 2 bases for V and 1 base for J; bases not matched to a gene: 4. The germline gives CDR1 LGHNA, CDR2 YNFKEQ. The CDR3 length is 16 residues. CDR3 nucleotides: TGTGCCAGCAGCCAAAGGGAGCGGGGGTCCTACAATGAGCAGTTCTTC. Residues: CASSQRERGSYNEQFF.

V gene TRBV5-6 combines with J gene TRBJ2-7; D is undetermined. The V gene lost 0 bases and the J gene lost 7 bases, with 11 bases spanning the gap. This CDR3 region has 13 residues. CDR1 and CDR2 from the germline V gene are SGHDT and YYEEEE. CDR3 loop: CASSLAARWEQYF. In nucleotides, the CDR3 is TGTGCCAGCAGCTTGGCCGCGCGTTGGGAGCAGTACTTC.